Listed below are T cell receptor beta chains from one sample, sequenced in a study of PD-1 blockade in mismatch repair-deficient tumors. For these receptors, no antigen is known. Clones were sequenced by immunoSEQ multiplex PCR, and TCRdb holds only the in-frame ones, with some missing. The profile shows some 10,000 clones, approximately 90% of them singletons. Source: cells cultured in vitro, taken from a patient treated with pembrolizumab. These receptors originate from an adult with mismatch repair-deficient cancer. The CDR3 runs from the conserved cysteine through the conserved F or W. The D gene is left open where the match is weak. For some rows the clone size is stated as once, few or many, or as a class when expanded; others skip it.

J: TRBJ2-7
V: TRBV27
D: TRBD1
size: .
CDR3: CASSSTGGDYEQYF
DNA: TGTGCCAGCAGTTCGACAGGGGGGGACTACGAGCAGTACTTC

J: TRBJ2-1
V: TRBV7-8
D: TRBD1
size: .
CDR3: CASSLPGTGSHEQFF
DNA: TGTGCCAGCAGCTTACCCGGGACAGGGTCCCATGAGCAGTTCTTC

J: TRBJ1-2
V: TRBV28
D: .
size: .
CDR3: CASGGSYGYTF
DNA: TGTGCCAGCGGCGGTTCGTATGGCTACACCTTC

J: TRBJ2-5
V: TRBV7-7
D: .
size: .
CDR3: CASSLGHLQETQYF
DNA: TGTGCCAGCAGCCTGGGACACCTCCAAGAGACCCAGTACTTC

J: TRBJ2-7
V: TRBV30
D: .
size: .
CDR3: CAWRPGDEQYF
DNA: TGTGCCTGGAGACCCGGGGACGAGCAGTACTTC

J: TRBJ1-5
V: TRBV5-1
D: TRBD1
size: .
CDR3: CASRPGTGRNQPQHF
DNA: TGCGCCAGCAGGCCCGGGACAGGTAGGAATCAGCCCCAGCATTTT

J: TRBJ1-5
V: TRBV6-1
D: .
size: .
CDR3: CASRPGPISNQPQHF
DNA: TGTGCCAGCAGGCCGGGACCGATTAGCAATCAGCCCCAGCATTTT

J: TRBJ2-1
V: TRBV11-2
D: TRBD2
size: .
CDR3: CASSLWTSGSFSYNEQFF
DNA: TGTGCCAGCAGCCTGTGGACTAGCGGGAGTTTTTCCTACAATGAGCAGTTCTTC

J: TRBJ2-7
V: TRBV4-1
D: TRBD2
size: .
CDR3: CASSQEGLAGVNEQYF
DNA: TGCGCCAGCAGCCAAGAGGGACTAGCGGGAGTCAACGAGCAGTACTTC

J: TRBJ2-7
V: TRBV2
D: .
size: .
CDR3: CASSEVATVKQYF
DNA: TGTGCCAGCAGTGAGGTAGCGACAGTGAAACAGTACTTC

J: TRBJ1-1
V: TRBV28
D: TRBD1
size: once
CDR3: CASRPRTGVEDTEAFF
DNA: TGTGCCAGCAGACCTAGGACAGGGGTGGAGGACACTGAAGCTTTCTTT

J: TRBJ2-1
V: TRBV27
D: TRBD2
size: once
CDR3: CASSFGTSENEQFF
DNA: TGTGCCAGCAGTTTCGGGACTAGCGAAAATGAGCAGTTCTTC

J: TRBJ1-1
V: TRBV7-3
D: .
size: .
CDR3: CASSIGTSNTEAFF
DNA: TGTGCCAGCAGCATCGGGACTTCGAACACTGAAGCTTTCTTT

J: TRBJ1-1
V: TRBV11-2
D: .
size: .
CDR3: CASSLGSFTEAFF
DNA: TGTGCCAGCAGCTTAGGCTCCTTCACTGAAGCTTTCTTT

J: TRBJ1-1
V: TRBV6-5
D: .
size: .
CDR3: CASSYGWGRSNTEAFF
DNA: TGTGCCAGCAGTTACGGGTGGGGTCGGTCGAACACTGAAGCTTTCTTT

J: TRBJ1-1
V: TRBV19
D: .
size: .
CDR3: CASRPYQKATEAFF
DNA: TGTGCCAGTAGACCTTATCAGAAAGCCACTGAAGCTTTCTTT

J: TRBJ2-1
V: TRBV4-1
D: TRBD2
size: .
CDR3: CASSQVVTRTSPNEQFF
DNA: TGCGCCAGCAGCCAAGTCGTGACGAGGACTAGCCCCAATGAGCAGTTCTTC

J: TRBJ2-7
V: TRBV9
D: .
size: .
CDR3: CASSPRDTLPYEQYF
DNA: TGTGCCAGCAGCCCCCGGGACACCCTACCCTACGAGCAGTACTTC

J: TRBJ1-2
V: TRBV10-3
D: .
size: .
CDR3: CAISGIRATLGYGYTF
DNA: TGTGCCATCAGTGGGATCAGGGCCACTCTAGGCTATGGCTACACCTTC

J: TRBJ2-2
V: TRBV19
D: .
size: .
CDR3: CASSNFVRGELFF
DNA: TGTGCCAGTAGTAATTTCGTTCGTGGGGAGCTGTTTTTT

J: TRBJ2-5
V: TRBV29-1
D: .
size: .
CDR3: CSADRETQYF
DNA: TGCAGCGCCGATAGGGAGACCCAGTACTTC

J: TRBJ1-4
V: TRBV19
D: .
size: .
CDR3: CASSILGTSNEKLFF
DNA: TGTGCCAGTAGTATATTGGGGACCTCTAATGAAAAACTGTTTTTT

J: TRBJ2-3
V: TRBV7-8
D: TRBD1
size: few
CDR3: CASSSDRLGTDTQYF
DNA: TGTGCCAGCAGCTCGGACAGGCTTGGCACAGATACGCAGTATTTT

J: TRBJ2-6
V: TRBV5-1
D: TRBD1
size: .
CDR3: CASGTGGLGANVLTF
DNA: TGCGCCAGCGGGACAGGGGGCTTGGGGGCCAACGTCCTGACTTTC

J: TRBJ1-1
V: TRBV19
D: .
size: .
CDR3: CASSMRERNTEAFF
DNA: TGTGCCAGTAGTATGCGGGAGAGGAACACTGAAGCTTTCTTT

J: TRBJ1-1
V: TRBV18
D: .
size: .
CDR3: CASSQSAGSMNTEAFF
DNA: TGTGCCAGCTCACAATCCGCAGGATCCATGAACACTGAAGCTTTCTTT

J: TRBJ2-7
V: TRBV28
D: .
size: .
CDR3: CASLRGGSAEQYF
DNA: TGTGCCAGCCTACGAGGGGGGTCGGCAGAGCAGTACTTC

J: TRBJ2-3
V: TRBV27
D: TRBD2
size: .
CDR3: CASSLYAGGSGDTQYF
DNA: TGTGCCAGCAGTTTATATGCGGGAGGGTCCGGAGATACGCAGTATTTT

J: TRBJ2-7
V: TRBV10-2
D: TRBD2
size: .
CDR3: CASTEGLAVYEQYF
DNA: TGCGCCAGCACCGAGGGACTAGCGGTTTACGAGCAGTACTTC